This T cell receptor beta chain was captured by sequencing in a study of regulatory T cells in long-lasting Graves disease. Researchers made TCR beta libraries by using iRepertoire HTBI primers and running Arm-PCR on CDR3 regions. Study processing details: Across all samples, more than 60 TRBV segments and around 14 TRBJ segments were identified. TCRdb reprocessed the multiplex PCR reads with MiXCR, giving one entry per CDR3 protein. The V and J calls follow TCRdb's processing rather than the paper's. The data show hundreds of thousands of distinct CDR3 sequences, with under 25% seen just once and 7% to 9% held by the top ten. As concerns this clonotype: Its antigen is not known.

Study-level results: Newly diagnosed patients had higher TCR diversity than persistent Graves' patients did.

Time point given: persistent/refractory GD, antithyroid drugs over 5 years with positive TRAb. The TCR library was made from RNA extracted from PBMCs. The material was peripheral blood mononuclear cells (PBMCs), obtained when the disease was refractory, from a patient treated with antithyroid drugs. The clonotype originates from a female donor with Graves disease.

The CDR3 nucleotides read TGCAGTGCCCCCCCGGGGATGAGCTCCTACAATGAGCAGTTCTTC. Protein: CSAPPGMSSYNEQFF. The chain joins TRBV20-1 to TRBJ2-1; TRBD2 might be the D (5 bases). V lost 6 bases and J lost 0, with 15 bases in between. This CDR3 comprises 15 residues. Germline V lookup: CDR1 DFQATT, CDR2 SNEGSKA (reference sequence).